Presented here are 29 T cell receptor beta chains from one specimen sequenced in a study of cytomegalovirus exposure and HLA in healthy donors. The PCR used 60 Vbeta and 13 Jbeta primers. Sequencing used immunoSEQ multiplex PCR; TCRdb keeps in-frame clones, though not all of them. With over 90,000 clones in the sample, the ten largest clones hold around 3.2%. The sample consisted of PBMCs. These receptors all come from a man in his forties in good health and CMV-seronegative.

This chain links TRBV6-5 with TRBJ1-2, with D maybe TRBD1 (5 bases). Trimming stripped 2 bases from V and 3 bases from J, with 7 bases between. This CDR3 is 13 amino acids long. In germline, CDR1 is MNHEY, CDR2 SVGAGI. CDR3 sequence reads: CASSYGADYGYTF. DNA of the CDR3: TGTGCCAGCAGTTACGGGGCAGACTATGGCTACACCTTC.

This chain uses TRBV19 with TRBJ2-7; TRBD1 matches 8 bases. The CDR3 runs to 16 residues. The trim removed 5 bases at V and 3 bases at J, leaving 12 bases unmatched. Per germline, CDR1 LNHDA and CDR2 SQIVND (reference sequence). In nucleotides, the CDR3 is TGTGCCAGTAGTCCCGGCCCCCGACAGGGGAGCTACGAGCAGTACTTC. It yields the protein CASSPGPRQGSYEQYF. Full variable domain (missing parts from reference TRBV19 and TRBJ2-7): DGGITQSPKYLFRKEGQNVTLSCEQNLNHDAMYWYRQDPGQGLRLIYYSQIVNDFQKGDIAEGYSVSREKKESFPLTVTSAQKNPTAFYLCASSPGPRQGSYEQYFGPGTRLTVT.

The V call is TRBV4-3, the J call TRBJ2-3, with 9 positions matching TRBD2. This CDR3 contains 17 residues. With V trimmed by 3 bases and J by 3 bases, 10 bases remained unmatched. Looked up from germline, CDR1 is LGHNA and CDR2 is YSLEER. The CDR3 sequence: CASSHRLAGGPTDTQYF. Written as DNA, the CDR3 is TGCGCCAGCAGCCACCGTCTCGCGGGAGGGCCAACAGATACGCAGTATTTT.

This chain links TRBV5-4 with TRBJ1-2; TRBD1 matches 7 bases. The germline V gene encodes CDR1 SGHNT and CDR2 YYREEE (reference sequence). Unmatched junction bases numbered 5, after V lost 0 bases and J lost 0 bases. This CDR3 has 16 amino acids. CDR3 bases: TGTGCCAGCAGCTTGGGACAGGGTGCGGCTAACTATGGCTACACCTTC. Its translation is CASSLGQGAANYGYTF.

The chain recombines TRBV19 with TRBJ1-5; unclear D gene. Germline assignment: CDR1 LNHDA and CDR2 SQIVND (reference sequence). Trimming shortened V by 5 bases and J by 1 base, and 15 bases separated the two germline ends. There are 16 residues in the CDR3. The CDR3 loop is CASSPGLGMSNQPQHF. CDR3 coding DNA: TGTGCCAGTAGTCCGGGGTTGGGGATGAGCAATCAGCCCCAGCATTTT. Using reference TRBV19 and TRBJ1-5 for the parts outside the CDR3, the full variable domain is DGGITQSPKYLFRKEGQNVTLSCEQNLNHDAMYWYRQDPGQGLRLIYYSQIVNDFQKGDIAEGYSVSREKKESFPLTVTSAQKNPTAFYLCASSPGLGMSNQPQHFGDGTRLSIL.

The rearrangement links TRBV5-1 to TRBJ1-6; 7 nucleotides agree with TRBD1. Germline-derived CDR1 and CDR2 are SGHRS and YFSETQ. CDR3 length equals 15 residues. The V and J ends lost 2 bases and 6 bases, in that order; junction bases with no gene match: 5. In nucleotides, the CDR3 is TGCGCCAGCAGCTTAACCGGGACAGCTAATTCACCCCTCCACTTT. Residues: CASSLTGTANSPLHF.

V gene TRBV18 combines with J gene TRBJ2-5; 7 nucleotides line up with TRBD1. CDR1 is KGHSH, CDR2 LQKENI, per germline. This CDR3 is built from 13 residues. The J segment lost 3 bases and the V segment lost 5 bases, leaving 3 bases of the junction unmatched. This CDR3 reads CASSSGGKETQYF. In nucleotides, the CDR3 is TGTGCCAGCTCATCAGGGGGTAAAGAGACCCAGTACTTC.

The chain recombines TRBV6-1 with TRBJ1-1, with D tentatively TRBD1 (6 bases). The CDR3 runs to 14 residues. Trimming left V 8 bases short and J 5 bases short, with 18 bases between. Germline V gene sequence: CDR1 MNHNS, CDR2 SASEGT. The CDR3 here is CASYAGARETEAFF. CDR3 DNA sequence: TGTGCCAGCTATGCAGGGGCCAGGGAGACTGAAGCTTTCTTT.

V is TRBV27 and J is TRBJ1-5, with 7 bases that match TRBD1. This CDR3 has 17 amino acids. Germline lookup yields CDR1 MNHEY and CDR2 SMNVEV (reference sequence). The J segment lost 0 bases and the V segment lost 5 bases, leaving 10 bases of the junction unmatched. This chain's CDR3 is CASSARPTGNSNQPQHF. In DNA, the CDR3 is TGTGCCAGCAGTGCCCGTCCGACAGGGAATAGCAATCAGCCCCAGCATTTT.

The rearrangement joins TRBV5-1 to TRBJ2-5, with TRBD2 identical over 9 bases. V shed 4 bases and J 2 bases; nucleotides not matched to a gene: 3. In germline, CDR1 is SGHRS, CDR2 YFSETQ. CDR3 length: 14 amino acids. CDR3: CASSVSGGQETQYF. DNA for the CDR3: TGCGCCAGCAGCGTGAGCGGGGGGCAAGAGACCCAGTACTTC.

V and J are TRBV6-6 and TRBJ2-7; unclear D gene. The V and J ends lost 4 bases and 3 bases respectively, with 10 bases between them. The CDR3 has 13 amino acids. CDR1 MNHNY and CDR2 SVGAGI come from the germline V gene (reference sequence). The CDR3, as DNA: TGTGCCAGCAGTTCTCCCCCCGGCTACGAGCAGTACTTC. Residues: CASSSPPGYEQYF.

The CDR3 sequence is CASSVGEGGSSYEQYF. DNA of the CDR3: TGTGCCAGCAGCGTAGGGGAGGGGGGGAGCTCCTACGAGCAGTACTTC. The rearrangement joins TRBV9 to TRBJ2-7; TRBD2 might be the D (7 bases). This CDR3 is built from 16 residues. Trimming stripped 0 bases from V and 0 bases from J, with 13 bases between. Looked up from germline, CDR1 is SGDLS and CDR2 is YYNGEE.

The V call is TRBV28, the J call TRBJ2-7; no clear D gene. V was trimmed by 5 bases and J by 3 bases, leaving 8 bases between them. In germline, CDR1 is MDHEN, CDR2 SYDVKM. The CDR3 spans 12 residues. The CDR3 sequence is CASSHQHYEQYF. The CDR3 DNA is TGTGCCAGCAGTCATCAACACTACGAGCAGTACTTC.

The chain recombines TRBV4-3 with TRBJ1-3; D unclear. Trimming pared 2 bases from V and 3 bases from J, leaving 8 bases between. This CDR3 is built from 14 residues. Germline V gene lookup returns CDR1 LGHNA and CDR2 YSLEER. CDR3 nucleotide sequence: TGCGCCAGCAGCCAAAAGACTGGTGGAAACACCATATATTTT. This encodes CASSQKTGGNTIYF.

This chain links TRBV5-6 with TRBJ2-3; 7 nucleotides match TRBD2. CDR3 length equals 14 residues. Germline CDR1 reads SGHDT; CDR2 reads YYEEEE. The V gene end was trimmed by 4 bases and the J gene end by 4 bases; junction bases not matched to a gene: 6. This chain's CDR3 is CASSPTSTADTQYF. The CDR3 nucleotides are TGTGCCAGCAGCCCGACTAGCACCGCAGATACGCAGTATTTT.

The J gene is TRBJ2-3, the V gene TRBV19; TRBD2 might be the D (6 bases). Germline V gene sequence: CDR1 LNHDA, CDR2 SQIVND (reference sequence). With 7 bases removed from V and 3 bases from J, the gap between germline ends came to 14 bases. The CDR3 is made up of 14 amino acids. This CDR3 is CASKPLRETDTQYF. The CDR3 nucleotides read TGTGCCAGTAAACCCTTACGGGAGACAGATACGCAGTATTTT.

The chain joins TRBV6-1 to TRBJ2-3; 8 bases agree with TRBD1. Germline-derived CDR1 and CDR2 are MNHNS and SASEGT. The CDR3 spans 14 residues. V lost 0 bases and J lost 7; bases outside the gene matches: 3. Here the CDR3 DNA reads TGTGCCAGCAGTGAAGCTCGGACAGGGCATACGCAGTATTTT. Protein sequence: CASSEARTGHTQYF.

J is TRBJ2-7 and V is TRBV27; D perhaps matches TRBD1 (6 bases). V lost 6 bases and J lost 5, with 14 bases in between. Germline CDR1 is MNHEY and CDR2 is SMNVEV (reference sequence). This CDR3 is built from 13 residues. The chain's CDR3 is CASRPTGFHEQYF. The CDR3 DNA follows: TGTGCCAGCAGACCGACAGGTTTCCACGAGCAGTACTTC.

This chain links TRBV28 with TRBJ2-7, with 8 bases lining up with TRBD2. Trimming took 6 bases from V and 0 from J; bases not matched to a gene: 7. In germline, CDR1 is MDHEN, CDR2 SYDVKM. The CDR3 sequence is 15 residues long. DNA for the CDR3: TGTGCCAGCAGAAGCGGGGGTGTAATCTCCTACGAGCAGTACTTC. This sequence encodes CASRSGGVISYEQYF. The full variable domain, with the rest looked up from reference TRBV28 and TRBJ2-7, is DVKVTQSSRYLVKRTGEKVFLECVQDMDHENMFWYRQDPGLGLRLIYFSYDVKMKEKGDIPEGYSVSREKKERFSLILESASTNQTSMYLCASRSGGVISYEQYFGPGTRLTVT.

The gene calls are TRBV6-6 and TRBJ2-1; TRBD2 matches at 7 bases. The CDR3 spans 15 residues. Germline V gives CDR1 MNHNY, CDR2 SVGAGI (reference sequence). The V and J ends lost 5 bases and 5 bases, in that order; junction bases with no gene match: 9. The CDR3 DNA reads TGTGCCAGCAGTCCTGGGCTAGCGGAGGACAATGAGCAGTTCTTC. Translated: CASSPGLAEDNEQFF.

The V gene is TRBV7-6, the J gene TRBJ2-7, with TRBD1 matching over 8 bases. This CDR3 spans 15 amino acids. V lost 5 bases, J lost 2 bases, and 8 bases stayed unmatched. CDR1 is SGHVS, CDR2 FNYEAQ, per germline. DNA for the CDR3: TGTGCCAGCAGCCCTGGGACAGGATTTGCCTACGAGCAGTACTTC. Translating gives CASSPGTGFAYEQYF.

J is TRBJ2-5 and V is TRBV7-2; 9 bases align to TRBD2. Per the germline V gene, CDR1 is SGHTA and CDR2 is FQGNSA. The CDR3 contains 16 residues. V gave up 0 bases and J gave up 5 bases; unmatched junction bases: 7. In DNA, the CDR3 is TGTGCCAGCAGCTTAGCGCGGGGGGGGTTCGGGGAGACCCAGTACTTC. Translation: CASSLARGGFGETQYF.

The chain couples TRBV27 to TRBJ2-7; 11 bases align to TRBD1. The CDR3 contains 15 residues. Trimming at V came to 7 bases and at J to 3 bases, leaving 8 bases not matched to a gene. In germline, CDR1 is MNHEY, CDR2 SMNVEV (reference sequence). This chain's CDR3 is CASKVTGTGGYEQYF. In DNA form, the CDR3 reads TGTGCCAGCAAAGTTACCGGGACAGGGGGCTACGAGCAGTACTTC.

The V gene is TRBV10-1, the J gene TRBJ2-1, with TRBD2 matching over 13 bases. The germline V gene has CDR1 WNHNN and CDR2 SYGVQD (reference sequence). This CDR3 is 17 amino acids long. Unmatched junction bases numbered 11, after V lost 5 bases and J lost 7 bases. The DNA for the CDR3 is TGCGCCAGCAGTCCGCCGGGACTAGCGGGACTCCCGAATGAGCAGTTCTTC. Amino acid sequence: CASSPPGLAGLPNEQFF.

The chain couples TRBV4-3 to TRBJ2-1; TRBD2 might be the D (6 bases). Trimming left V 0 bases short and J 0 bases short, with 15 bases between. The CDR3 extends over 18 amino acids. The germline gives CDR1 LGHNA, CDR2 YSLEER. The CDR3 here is CASSQESASESSYNEQFF. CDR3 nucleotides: TGCGCCAGCAGCCAAGAATCGGCTAGCGAGAGCTCCTACAATGAGCAGTTCTTC.

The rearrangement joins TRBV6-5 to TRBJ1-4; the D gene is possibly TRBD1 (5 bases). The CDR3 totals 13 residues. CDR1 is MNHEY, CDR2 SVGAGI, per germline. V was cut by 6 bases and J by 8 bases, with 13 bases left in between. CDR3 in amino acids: CASSRGAGEKLFF. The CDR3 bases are TGTGCCAGCAGCCGTGGGGCGGGGGAAAAACTGTTTTTT.

DNA for the CDR3: TGTGCCAGCAGCTCACACGGGGGGGCCAGCTACAATGAGCAGTTCTTC. Its translation: CASSSHGGASYNEQFF. The chain carries TRBV5-8 and TRBJ2-1; 8 bases match TRBD2. V was clipped by 3 bases and J by 3 bases; unmatched bases: 8. Looked up from germline, CDR1 is SGHTS and CDR2 is YDEGEE. The CDR3 is made up of 16 amino acids. The variable domain in full, with the rest retrieved from reference TRBV5-8 and TRBJ2-1, is EAGVTQSPTHLIKTRGQQATLRCSPISGHTSVYWYQQALGLGLQFLLWYDEGEERNRGNFPPRFSGRQFPNYSSELNVNALELEDSALYLCASSSHGGASYNEQFFGPGTRLTVL.

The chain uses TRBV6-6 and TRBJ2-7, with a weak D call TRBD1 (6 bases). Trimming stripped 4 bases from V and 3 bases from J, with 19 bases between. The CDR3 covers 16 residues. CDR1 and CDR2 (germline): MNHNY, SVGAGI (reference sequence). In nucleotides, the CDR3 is TGTGCCAGCAGTTTACAGGGATCACTGTCCCGCTACGAGCAGTACTTC. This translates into CASSLQGSLSRYEQYF.

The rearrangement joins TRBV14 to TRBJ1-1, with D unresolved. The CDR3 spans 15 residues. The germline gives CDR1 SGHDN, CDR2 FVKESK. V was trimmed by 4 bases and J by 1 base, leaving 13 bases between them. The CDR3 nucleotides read TGTGCCAGCAGCCTTCTGGACTTACCGAACACTGAAGCTTTCTTT. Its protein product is CASSLLDLPNTEAFF.